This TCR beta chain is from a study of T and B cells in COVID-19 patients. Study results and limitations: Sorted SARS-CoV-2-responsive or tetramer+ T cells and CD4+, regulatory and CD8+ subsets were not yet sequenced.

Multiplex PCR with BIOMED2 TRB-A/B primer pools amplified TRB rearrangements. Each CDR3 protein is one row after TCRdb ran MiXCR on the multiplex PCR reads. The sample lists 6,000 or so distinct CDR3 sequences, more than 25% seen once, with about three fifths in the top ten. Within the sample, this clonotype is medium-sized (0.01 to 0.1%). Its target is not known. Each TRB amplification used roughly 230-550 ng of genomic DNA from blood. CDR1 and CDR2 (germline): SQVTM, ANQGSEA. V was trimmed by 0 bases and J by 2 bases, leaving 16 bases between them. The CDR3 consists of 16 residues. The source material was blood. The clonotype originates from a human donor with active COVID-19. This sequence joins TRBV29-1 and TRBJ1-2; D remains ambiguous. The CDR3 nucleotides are TGCAGCGTTGAAGATGAGGGTAGAGGGATGAACTATGGCTACACCTTC. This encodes CSVEDEGRGMNYGYTF. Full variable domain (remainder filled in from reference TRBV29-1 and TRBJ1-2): SAVISQKPSRDICQRGTSLTIQCQVDSQVTMMFWYRQQPGQSLTLIATANQGSEATYESGFVIDKFPISRPNLTFSTLTVSNMSPEDSSIYLCSVEDEGRGMNYGYTFGSGTRLTVV.